These T cell receptor beta chains were read from a single sample in a study of technical replicates of blood from a handful of donors. Only in-frame clones appear in the TCRdb table, and some are missing; sequencing was by immunoSEQ multiplex PCR. The data hold 70,000 to 95,000 clones, with 85% to 95% observed a single time. The material sequenced was T cells isolated from PBMCs. These receptors all come from a human donor in good health. Each CDR3 is given with its conserved first and last residue. Fields, in order: D gene, V gene, clone size, J gene, CDR3 DNA, CDR3 protein. D genes are given only for firm matches. Only some rows state a clone size, as once, few, many or a class for expanded clones.

-	TRBV30	-	TRBJ1-1	TGTGCCTGGAGTGCCAACCAAAAATCCCAGGAAGCTTTCTTT	CAWSANQKSQEAFF
-	TRBV27	-	TRBJ1-4	TGTGCCAGCAGTCCCCAGGAGGGACCACTGTTTTTT	CASSPQEGPLFF
-	TRBV6-6	once	TRBJ1-1	TGTGCCAGCAGCCGCCTGTCCCAGGCGGAAGCTTTCTTT	CASSRLSQAEAFF
-	TRBV25-1	-	TRBJ1-1	TGTGCCAGCAGTAGTGGGGGCGACGGTGAAGCTTTCTTT	CASSSGGDGEAFF
-	TRBV9	-	TRBJ1-2	TGTGCCAGCAGCGATTCATGGGGCGGCTATGGCTACACCTTC	CASSDSWGGYGYTF
TRBD2	TRBV9	-	TRBJ2-2	TGTGCCAGCAGCGTACCTAGCGGGGGGGCGGTCACCGGGGAGCTGTTTTTT	CASSVPSGGAVTGELFF
-	TRBV27	-	TRBJ1-3	TGTGCCAGCAGCTCGGGTACTGGAAACACCATATATTTT	CASSSGTGNTIYF
-	TRBV7-2	-	TRBJ1-1	TGTGCCAGCAGACTTGTATGGAACACTGAAGCTTTCTTT	CASRLVWNTEAFF
-	TRBV9	-	TRBJ1-1	TGTGCCAGCAGCGTAGTCCCGGGGGAGAACACTGAAGCTTTCTTT	CASSVVPGENTEAFF
-	TRBV5-4	-	TRBJ2-7	TGTGCCAGCAGCTTGGCCAACAGTGAGCAGTACTTC	CASSLANSEQYF
TRBD2	TRBV7-8	-	TRBJ2-2	TGTGCCAGCAGCCCCTTACTAGCGGGAGTTTCTGCCGGGGAGCTGTTTTTT	CASSPLLAGVSAGELFF
-	TRBV28	-	TRBJ1-4	TGTGCCAGCAGTTTTGCGGGGAGAAGTAATGAAAAACTGTTTTTT	CASSFAGRSNEKLFF
-	TRBV5-1	-	TRBJ1-3	TGCGCCAGCAGCTTGGGTTTTAGGGGATATGATCGAAACACCATATATTTT	CASSLGFRGYDRNTIYF
-	TRBV9	-	TRBJ2-2	TGTGCCAGCAGCGTAGTAGACTTTCCCACCGGGGAGCTGTTTTTT	CASSVVDFPTGELFF
-	TRBV29-1	-	TRBJ1-2	TGCAGCGTCAACAGCTTCTATGGCTACACCTTC	CSVNSFYGYTF
-	TRBV28	-	TRBJ2-6	TGTGCCAGCAGTTCCCCTACAGGCCTTCATGGGGCCAACGTCCTGACTTTC	CASSSPTGLHGANVLTF
TRBD1	TRBV6-4	-	TRBJ2-1	TGTGCCAGCAGTGACGGGACAGGGGGCAATGAGCAGTTCTTC	CASSDGTGGNEQFF
-	TRBV18	-	TRBJ2-3	TGTGCCAGCTCGGCGGTGGGAGATACGCAGTATTTT	CASSAVGDTQYF
-	TRBV29-1	few	TRBJ1-1	TGCAGCGTAGGAGCGGGTTACACTGAAGCTTTCTTT	CSVGAGYTEAFF